Listed below are T cell receptor beta chains from one sample, sequenced in a study of T cell changes during pregnancy in multiple sclerosis. TCRdb's copy holds only in-frame clones and misses some; the assay was immunoSEQ multiplex PCR. The sample holds roughly 49,000 clones, about 91% seen once. The material was peripheral blood, obtained after pregnancy. These TCRs come from a female donor with multiple sclerosis, enrolled in a pregnancy study. Both conserved end residues are part of each CDR3. Fields, in order: D gene, CDR3 length, V gene, J gene, CDR3 DNA, CDR3 protein. D genes are given only for firm matches.

D gene: .
CDR3 length: 16
V gene: TRBV11-3
J gene: TRBJ2-1
CDR3 DNA: TGTGCCAGCAGCTTAGATCGGGGAGCCTACCGGGGGGAGCAGTTCTTC
CDR3 protein: CASSLDRGAYRGEQFF

D gene: .
CDR3 length: 15
V gene: TRBV4-3
J gene: TRBJ1-2
CDR3 DNA: TGCGCCAGCAGCCAACTCGGGGAACTGAACTATGGCTACACCTTC
CDR3 protein: CASSQLGELNYGYTF

D gene: .
CDR3 length: 13
V gene: TRBV15
J gene: TRBJ2-7
CDR3 DNA: TGTGCCACCAGCAGTGGGCGCTCCTACGAGCAGTACTTC
CDR3 protein: CATSSGRSYEQYF

D gene: .
CDR3 length: 13
V gene: TRBV19
J gene: TRBJ2-7
CDR3 DNA: TGTGCCAGTAGTATAGTTTCGGGAACCGAGCAGTACTTC
CDR3 protein: CASSIVSGTEQYF

D gene: .
CDR3 length: 13
V gene: TRBV27
J gene: TRBJ2-7
CDR3 DNA: TGTGCCAGCAGTTTATACAGATCCTACGAGCAGTACTTC
CDR3 protein: CASSLYRSYEQYF

D gene: TRBD1
CDR3 length: 15
V gene: TRBV7-2
J gene: TRBJ2-7
CDR3 DNA: TGTGCCAGCAGCTTATGGACGACAGGGTCGAACGAGCAGTACTTC
CDR3 protein: CASSLWTTGSNEQYF

D gene: .
CDR3 length: 15
V gene: TRBV25-1
J gene: TRBJ2-2
CDR3 DNA: TGTGCCAGCAGTGAGGCCAGGAAAAACACCGGGGAGCTGTTTTTT
CDR3 protein: CASSEARKNTGELFF

D gene: .
CDR3 length: 15
V gene: TRBV12-5
J gene: TRBJ2-7
CDR3 DNA: TGTGCTAGTGGTTTGAGCCAGGGGTACGCCTACGAGCAGTACTTC
CDR3 protein: CASGLSQGYAYEQYF

D gene: .
CDR3 length: 13
V gene: TRBV30
J gene: TRBJ2-1
CDR3 DNA: TGTGCCTGGAGGCCCCAGTGGGGGGGCCGGTATCTCTTC
CDR3 protein: CAWRPQWGGRYLF

D gene: .
CDR3 length: 19
V gene: TRBV4-3
J gene: TRBJ1-6
CDR3 DNA: TGCGCCAGCAGCCAAGAATTGGGGGGGCCGGGCTCCTATAATTCACCCCTCCACTTT
CDR3 protein: CASSQELGGPGSYNSPLHF

D gene: .
CDR3 length: 12
V gene: TRBV27
J gene: TRBJ2-7
CDR3 DNA: TGTGCCAGCAGTTCTGGCGGCTACGAGCAGTACTTC
CDR3 protein: CASSSGGYEQYF